The sequence of this T cell receptor (beta chain) was determined in a study of identifying expanded T cells in peripheral blood. Sequenced by immunoSEQ multiplex PCR; TCRdb stores in-frame clones only, minus some. Here the sample spans around 85,000 clones, more than 70% being singletons. Per the germline V gene, CDR1 is LNHDA and CDR2 is SQIVND (reference sequence). Trimming removed 7 bases at V and 0 bases at J, with 12 bases between. The CDR3 is 15 amino acids. This chain uses TRBV19 with TRBJ2-2; no clear D gene. This TCR was sampled from a person between 18 and 69 years old in good health. Input material: blood. CDR3 bases: TGTGCCAGTACCCGCGGACGGACGAACACCGGGGAGCTGTTTTTT. Translated, it gives CASTRGRTNTGELFF.